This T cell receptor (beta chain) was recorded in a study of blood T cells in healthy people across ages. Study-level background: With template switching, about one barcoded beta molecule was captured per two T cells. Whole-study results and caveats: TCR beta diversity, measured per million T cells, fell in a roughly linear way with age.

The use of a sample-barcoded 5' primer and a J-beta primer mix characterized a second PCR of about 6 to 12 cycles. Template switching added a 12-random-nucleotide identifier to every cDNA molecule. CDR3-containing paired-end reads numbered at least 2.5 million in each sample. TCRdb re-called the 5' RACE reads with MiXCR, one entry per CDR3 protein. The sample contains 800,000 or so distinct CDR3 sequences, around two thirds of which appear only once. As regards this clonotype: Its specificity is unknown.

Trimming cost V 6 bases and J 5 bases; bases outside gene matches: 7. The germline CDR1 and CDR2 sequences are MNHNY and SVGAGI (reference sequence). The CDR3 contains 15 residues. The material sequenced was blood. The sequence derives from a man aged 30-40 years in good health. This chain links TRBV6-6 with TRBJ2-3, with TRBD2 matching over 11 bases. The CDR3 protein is CASSSLAGVGDTQYF. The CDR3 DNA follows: TGTGCCAGCAGCTCACTAGCGGGGGTTGGAGATACGCAGTATTTT.